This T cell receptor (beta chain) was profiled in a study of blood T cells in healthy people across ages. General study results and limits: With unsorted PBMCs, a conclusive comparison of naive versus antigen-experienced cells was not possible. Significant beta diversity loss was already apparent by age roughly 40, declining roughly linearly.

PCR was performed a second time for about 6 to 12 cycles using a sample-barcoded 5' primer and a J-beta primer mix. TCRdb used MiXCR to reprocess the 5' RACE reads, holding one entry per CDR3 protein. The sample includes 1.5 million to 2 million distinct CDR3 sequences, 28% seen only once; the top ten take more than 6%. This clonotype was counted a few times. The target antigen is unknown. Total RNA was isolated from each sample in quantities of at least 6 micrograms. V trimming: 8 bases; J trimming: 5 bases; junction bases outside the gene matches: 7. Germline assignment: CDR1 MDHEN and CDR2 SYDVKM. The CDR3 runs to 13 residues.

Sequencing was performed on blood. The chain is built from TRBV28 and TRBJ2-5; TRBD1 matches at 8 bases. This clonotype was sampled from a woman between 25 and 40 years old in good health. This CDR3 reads CASLEQGGETQYF. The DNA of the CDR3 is TGTGCCAGCCTCGAACAGGGGGGTGAGACCCAGTACTTC. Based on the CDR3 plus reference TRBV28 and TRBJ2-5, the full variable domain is DVKVTQSSRYLVKRTGEKVFLECVQDMDHENMFWYRQDPGLGLRLIYFSYDVKMKEKGDIPEGYSVSREKKERFSLILESASTNQTSMYLCASLEQGGETQYFGPGTRLLVL.